Reported below is one T cell receptor (beta chain). Its antigen remains unknown. Germline lookup yields CDR1 SGHRS and CDR2 YFSETQ. V was pared by 4 bases and J by 3 bases, with 17 bases between. The CDR3 has 16 amino acids. One entry per CDR3 protein results from TCRdb running MiXCR on the RT-PCR reads. Altogether about 11,000 distinct CDR3 sequences are present, 70% to 85% being singletons, with the ten largest covering roughly 7.3%. This entry belongs to a study of yellow fever vaccine responses in identical twins. Study outcomes and limitations: Reports say the vaccine T cell response in twins looked partly convergent and partly personalized.

The sequenced sample was T cells from blood (PBMCs), unsorted or a sorted subset (not recorded which), obtained before or after yellow fever vaccination (not recorded which). The rearrangement links TRBV5-1 to TRBJ1-3; D unclear. The TCR originated in a woman aged 18-29 years who received the yellow fever vaccine. CDR3 nucleotides: TGCGCCAGCAGCCTTAACCCCAAGGGAGGTGGAAACACCATATATTTT. Encoded protein: CASSLNPKGGGNTIYF.